The rows below give T cell receptor beta chains drawn from one sample of a study of OX40 agonist ivuxolimab in advanced cancers. TCRdb keeps only in-frame clones here, not all; method: immunoSEQ multiplex PCR. Among about 77,000 clones, over 85% were seen once, and the ten largest hold approximately 2.4%. Here the sequenced sample was CD4+ or CD8+ T cells sorted from blood, taken in a trial of the OX40 agonist ivuxolimab. All receptors come from an adult with an advanced solid tumor such as melanoma, head and neck, liver or kidney cancer. CDR3s include the opening cysteine and the closing phenylalanine or tryptophan. The order of the fields is J gene, clone size, D gene, V gene, CDR3 DNA, CDR3 protein. A D gene is named only where the DNA matches it firmly. For some rows the clone size is stated as once, few or many, or as a class when expanded; others skip it.

TRBJ2-3	NA	TRBD2	TRBV7-2	TGTGCCAGCAGCTCCCGGGGGGGACTAGCATTCACAGATACGCAGTATTTT	CASSSRGGLAFTDTQYF
TRBJ1-5	NA	NA	TRBV6-6	TGTGCCAGCAGCCACTCGGGGTTCCAGGAGCAGCCCCAGCATTTT	CASSHSGFQEQPQHF
TRBJ1-4	NA	TRBD1	TRBV28	TGTGCCAGCAGTCCGGGACAGGGTGGGAAACTGTTTTTT	CASSPGQGGKLFF
TRBJ1-5	NA	TRBD1	TRBV12-5	TGTGCTAGTGGTTTGGTCTTCACGGACAGGGACCCTGAGCCCCAGCATTTT	CASGLVFTDRDPEPQHF
TRBJ1-6	NA	TRBD1	TRBV5-1	TGCGCCAGCAGCCGCGGGACAGCGAATTCACCCCTCCACTTT	CASSRGTANSPLHF
TRBJ2-1	once	TRBD2	TRBV5-1	TGCGCCAGCAGCTTCGATAAAGCGGGGAATGAGCAGTTCTTC	CASSFDKAGNEQFF
TRBJ1-5	NA	NA	TRBV6-6	TGTGCCTGCGGGGATTATAGCAATCAGCCCCAGCATTTT	CACGDYSNQPQHF
TRBJ2-3	NA	NA	TRBV29-1	TGCAGCGCAGAAGGTGTCGCGGCAGATACGCAGTATTTT	CSAEGVAADTQYF
TRBJ2-7	NA	NA	TRBV28	TGTGCCAGCAGTTTATTCGGGGGTACCTACGAGCAGTACTTC	CASSLFGGTYEQYF
TRBJ2-3	NA	TRBD2	TRBV19	TGTGCCAGTAGTATAGGAGGGAGGGGTGATACGCAGTATTTT	CASSIGGRGDTQYF
TRBJ2-5	NA	TRBD2	TRBV5-1	TGCGCCAGCAGGGGGGAGGGAGCTGAGACCCAGTACTTC	CASRGEGAETQYF
TRBJ2-7	NA	TRBD2	TRBV5-1	TGCGCCAGCAGCCCTTGGACTAGCGGACCCTACGAGCAGTACTTC	CASSPWTSGPYEQYF
TRBJ1-6	few	TRBD1	TRBV5-6	TGTGCCAGCAGAACGACAGGGACCCGCGCCTATAATTCACCCCTCCACTTT	CASRTTGTRAYNSPLHF
TRBJ2-7	NA	TRBD1	TRBV27	TGTGCCAGCAGTTTAACGGGGACAGGGTTGGACGAGCAGTACTTC	CASSLTGTGLDEQYF
TRBJ2-3	NA	NA	TRBV9	TGTGCCAGCAGCCCCACCCCTATGCGTCCACAGTATTTT	CASSPTPMRPQYF
TRBJ2-3	NA	TRBD2	TRBV4-2	TGTGCCAGCAGCCAAGGCCGACTAGCGGGGGGCGCCGATACGCAGTATTTT	CASSQGRLAGGADTQYF
TRBJ2-1	NA	TRBD2	TRBV28	TGTGCCAGCGTTCTAGCGGGGTCCTACAATGAGCAGTTCTTC	CASVLAGSYNEQFF
TRBJ2-3	NA	TRBD2	TRBV27	TGTGCCAGCAGTCGCGGGGGTAGCACAGATACGCAGTATTTT	CASSRGGSTDTQYF
TRBJ2-7	NA	NA	TRBV29-1	TGCAGCGCCCAACTTCCGCGGAGCTCCTACGAGCAGTACTTC	CSAQLPRSSYEQYF
TRBJ2-7	NA	NA	TRBV21-1	TGTGCCAGCAGCAAAGGCCTAGGGTTCTGGGGCCCGAAGACTTACGAGCAGTACTTC	CASSKGLGFWGPKTYEQYF
TRBJ1-1	NA	TRBD1	TRBV5-1	TGCGCCAGCAGCTTTACAGGGGCGAACACTGAAGCTTTCTTT	CASSFTGANTEAFF
TRBJ1-3	NA	NA	TRBV19	TGTGCCAGTAGCGGGTTTGGATACTCTGGAAACACCATATATTTT	CASSGFGYSGNTIYF
TRBJ1-1	few	NA	TRBV6-5	TGTGCCAGCATCAACAGGGTTGGAGCTGAAGCTTTCTTT	CASINRVGAEAFF
TRBJ1-2	NA	TRBD1	TRBV28	TGTGCCAGCAGTGGCAGGGGGTTTGGCTACACCTTC	CASSGRGFGYTF
TRBJ2-3	NA	TRBD2	TRBV7-9	TGTGCCAGCAGCTTCGGGACTAGCGGGGGAACAGATACGCAGTATTTT	CASSFGTSGGTDTQYF
TRBJ2-7	NA	NA	TRBV20-1	TGCAGTGCTAGGGCTACGGGCGAGCAGTACTTC	CSARATGEQYF
TRBJ1-6	NA	TRBD1	TRBV2	TGTGCCAGCAGCCGGAGGGACAGCCCTTTAACCCTCCACTTT	CASSRRDSPLTLHF
TRBJ1-6	NA	TRBD1	TRBV13	TGTGCCAGCAGCACCCAACAGGGGGCTGGGACACCCCTCCACTTT	CASSTQQGAGTPLHF
TRBJ2-2	NA	TRBD2	TRBV2	TGTGCCAGCAGGACTGGGACTACCCGGGAGCTGTTTTTT	CASRTGTTRELFF
TRBJ2-1	NA	NA	TRBV5-4	TGTGCCAGCAGCCCTCAGAGTTACTACAATGAGCAGTTCTTC	CASSPQSYYNEQFF
TRBJ1-3	NA	NA	TRBV19	TGTGCCAGTAGTACGACAGGAGGAAACACCATATATTTT	CASSTTGGNTIYF
TRBJ1-2	once	NA	TRBV6-5	TGTGCCAGCGGCGCACAGGGAACCTATGGCTACACCTTC	CASGAQGTYGYTF
TRBJ2-7	NA	NA	TRBV2	TGTGCCAGTAAAAGGGGGGGCGAAGGGCAGTACTTC	CASKRGGEGQYF
TRBJ2-7	NA	NA	TRBV6-1	TGTGCCAGCAGTGAAGCGGATCCCTACGAGCAGTACTTC	CASSEADPYEQYF
TRBJ1-2	NA	NA	TRBV19	TGTGCCAGTAGTATAGCCACGGGGGGCTACACCTTC	CASSIATGGYTF
TRBJ2-7	NA	NA	TRBV18	TGTGCCAGCTCACCCTCCTCAGGAGACTACTACGAGCAGTACTTC	CASSPSSGDYYEQYF
TRBJ2-3	NA	NA	TRBV19	TGTGCCAGTAGTATAGGGGCTAGCCTTAGCACAGATACGCAGTATTTT	CASSIGASLSTDTQYF
TRBJ1-5	NA	NA	TRBV6-1	TGTGCCAGCAGTGAAGCCGGGGGTTGGAGGGATCAGCCCCAGCATTTT	CASSEAGGWRDQPQHF
TRBJ1-2	NA	NA	TRBV2	TGTGCCAGCAATATCAGGAGCAGGGTCTATGGCTACACCTTC	CASNIRSRVYGYTF
TRBJ2-5	once	NA	TRBV5-1	TGCGCCAGCAGCTTGAGCGGAGTTTCGGGACAAGAGACCCAGTACTTC	CASSLSGVSGQETQYF
TRBJ2-1	NA	NA	TRBV30	TGTGCCTGGAGGCGACGAGGGACCCTCTACAATGAGCAGTTCTTC	CAWRRRGTLYNEQFF
TRBJ2-5	NA	TRBD1	TRBV7-9	TGTGCCAGCAGCTTGGGGACAGGGTATGATGGAGAGACCCAGTACTTC	CASSLGTGYDGETQYF
TRBJ1-1	NA	NA	TRBV6-5	TGTGCCAGCAGCTTCATACCCGTTTGGGTCACTGAAGCTTTCTTT	CASSFIPVWVTEAFF
TRBJ1-1	NA	TRBD1	TRBV19	TGTGCCAGTGGGGCTACCGGGACAGGGGTCTCAGCTTTCTTT	CASGATGTGVSAFF
TRBJ2-5	NA	TRBD2	TRBV5-8	TGTGCCAGCAGCTTGGTGTCTGCGGGGGAAGAGACCCAGTACTTC	CASSLVSAGEETQYF
TRBJ1-1	NA	NA	TRBV27	TGTGCCAGCAGCCAATCCCCTCCCCAGGGGAGGAACACTGAAGCTTTCTTT	CASSQSPPQGRNTEAFF
TRBJ1-5	once	NA	TRBV5-6	TGTGCCAGCAGCGCCGGGCCCGGGACACTTTATAGCAATCAGCCCCAGCATTTT	CASSAGPGTLYSNQPQHF
TRBJ1-2	NA	NA	TRBV7-2	TGTGCCAGCAGCTTAAGAGTCGGAGGGACACAGACCCCCCGGGGCTACACCTTC	CASSLRVGGTQTPRGYTF
TRBJ1-1	NA	NA	TRBV7-9	TGTGCCAGCAGCTTAGAGGACACTGAAGCTTTCTTT	CASSLEDTEAFF
TRBJ2-1	NA	NA	TRBV6-1	TGTGCCAGCAGTGACTGGGGGGCCTACAATGAGCAGTTCTTC	CASSDWGAYNEQFF
TRBJ1-1	NA	NA	TRBV5-1	TGCGCCAGCAGCTTGGAGGAGGTCTGGACCACTGAAGCTTTCTTT	CASSLEEVWTTEAFF
TRBJ2-5	NA	TRBD1	TRBV5-1	TGCGCCAGCAGCTTGGGAGGGGGCACCCAAGAGACCCAGTACTTC	CASSLGGGTQETQYF
TRBJ1-1	NA	NA	TRBV6-1	TGTGCCAGCGACAAGGACACTGAAGCTTTCTTT	CASDKDTEAFF
TRBJ1-5	NA	NA	TRBV19	TGTGCCAGTAGTATCTATGGCAACAATCAGCCCCAGCATTTT	CASSIYGNNQPQHF
TRBJ1-2	NA	NA	TRBV7-8	TGTGCCAGCAGCCTAGGGGGAGGGGGAGGAAGGAATGGCTACACCTTC	CASSLGGGGGRNGYTF
TRBJ2-1	NA	NA	TRBV21-1	TGTGCCAGCAGCAAAGCGCTATCGAAAAGCGGGAGGCATGAGCAGTTCTTC	CASSKALSKSGRHEQFF
TRBJ1-1	NA	NA	TRBV29-1	TGCAGCGTTCTCGAACGTGGGGCTTTCTTT	CSVLERGAFF
TRBJ2-6	NA	TRBD1	TRBV11-2	TGTGCCAGCAGCTCTTATGGCCCGAGGACAGGGCCTGGGGCCAACGTCCTGACTTTC	CASSSYGPRTGPGANVLTF
TRBJ2-5	NA	NA	TRBV6-1	TGTGCCAGCAGGAAGCAAGAAGAGACCCAGTACTTC	CASRKQEETQYF
TRBJ1-6	NA	NA	TRBV11-3	TGTGCCAGCAGTGCAGGGATGTATTCACCCCTCCACTTT	CASSAGMYSPLHF